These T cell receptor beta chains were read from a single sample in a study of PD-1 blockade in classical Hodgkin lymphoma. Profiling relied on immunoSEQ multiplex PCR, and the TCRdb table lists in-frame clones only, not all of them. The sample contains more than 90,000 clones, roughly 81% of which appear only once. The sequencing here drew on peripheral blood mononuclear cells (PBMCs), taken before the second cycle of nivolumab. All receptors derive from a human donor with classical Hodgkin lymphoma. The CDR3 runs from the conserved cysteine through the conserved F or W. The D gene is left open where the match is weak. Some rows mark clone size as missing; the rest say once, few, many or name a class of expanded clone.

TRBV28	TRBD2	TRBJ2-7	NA	CASSFGGLSGGNYEQYF	TGTGCCAGCAGTTTTGGTGGCCTTAGCGGGGGGAACTACGAGCAGTACTTC
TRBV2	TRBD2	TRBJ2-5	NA	CASSELGSGGTQYF	TGTGCCAGCAGTGAATTGGGTAGCGGGGGGACCCAGTACTTC
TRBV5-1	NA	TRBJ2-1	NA	CASRIWGTGTAGGIDEQFF	TGCGCCAGCCGAATTTGGGGGACAGGGACTGCGGGAGGGATAGATGAGCAGTTCTTC
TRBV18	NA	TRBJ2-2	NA	CASPTTTGELFF	TGTGCCAGCCCAACAACCACCGGGGAGCTGTTTTTT
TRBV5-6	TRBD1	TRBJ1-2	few	CASSPTGGRDGYTF	TGTGCCAGCAGCCCAACAGGGGGCCGGGATGGCTACACCTTC
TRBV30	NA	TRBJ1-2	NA	CASRDVGNYGYTF	TGTGCCTCACGGGACGTCGGGAACTATGGCTACACCTTC
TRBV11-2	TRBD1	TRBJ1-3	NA	CASSSRTGRNTIYF	TGTGCCAGCAGCTCCCGGACAGGACGCAACACCATATATTTT
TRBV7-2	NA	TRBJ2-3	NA	CASSSAADTQYF	TGTGCCAGCAGCTCAGCCGCAGATACGCAGTATTTT
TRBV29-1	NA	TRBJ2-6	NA	CSVEGGSGANVLTF	TGCAGCGTTGAAGGAGGGTCTGGGGCCAACGTCCTGACTTTC
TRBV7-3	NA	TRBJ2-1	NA	CASSRETEQFF	TGTGCCAGCAGCAGGGAAACGGAGCAGTTCTTC
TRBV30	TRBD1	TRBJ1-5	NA	CAWSSGTDQPQHF	TGTGCCTGGAGTTCCGGGACAGATCAGCCCCAGCATTTT
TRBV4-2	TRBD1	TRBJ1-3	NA	CASSQTGGGNTIYF	TGTGCCAGCAGCCAGACAGGGGGCGGAAACACCATATATTTT
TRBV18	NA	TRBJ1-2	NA	CASSPPLHDYGYTF	TGTGCCAGCTCACCACCGTTACACGACTATGGCTACACCTTC
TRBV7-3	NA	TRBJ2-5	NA	CASSRGFRETQYF	TGTGCCAGCAGCAGAGGGTTCCGGGAGACCCAGTACTTC
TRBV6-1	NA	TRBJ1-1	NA	CASSEAGGWEGEAFF	TGTGCCAGCAGTGAAGCGGGGGGTTGGGAGGGTGAAGCTTTCTTT
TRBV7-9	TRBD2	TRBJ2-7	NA	CASSPSGSSAYEQYF	TGTGCCAGCAGCCCAAGCGGGAGTTCGGCCTACGAGCAGTACTTC
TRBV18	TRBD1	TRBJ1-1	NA	CASSPVARLSGQHNTEAFF	TGTGCCAGCTCACCAGTGGCTAGACTTTCGGGACAGCATAACACTGAAGCTTTCTTT
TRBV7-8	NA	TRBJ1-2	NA	CASTLVASRTYGYTF	TGTGCCAGCACCCTGGTAGCGAGCCGGACTTATGGCTACACCTTC
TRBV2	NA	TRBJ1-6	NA	CASSEAGAGANNSPLHF	TGTGCCAGCAGTGAAGCCGGGGCAGGGGCGAATAATTCACCCCTCCACTTT
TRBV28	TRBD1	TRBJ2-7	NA	CASRQLRQGANEQYF	TGTGCCAGCAGGCAACTTCGACAGGGGGCAAACGAGCAGTACTTC
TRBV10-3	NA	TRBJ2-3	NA	CASSSGAGNGDTQYF	TGTGCTTCATCGTCGGGGGCAGGGAATGGGGATACGCAGTATTTT
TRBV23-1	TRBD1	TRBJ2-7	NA	CASSQGTGGSANYEQYF	TGCGCCAGCAGTCAAGGGACAGGGGGTTCAGCCAACTACGAGCAGTACTTC
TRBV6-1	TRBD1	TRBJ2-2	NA	CASGRQGANTGELFF	TGTGCCAGCGGCCGACAGGGGGCGAACACCGGGGAGCTGTTTTTT
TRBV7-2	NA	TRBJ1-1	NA	CASSPSGVGMTNTEAFF	TGTGCCAGCAGCCCTTCAGGAGTGGGGATGACGAACACTGAAGCTTTCTTT
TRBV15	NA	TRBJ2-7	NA	CATSILPAGEQYF	TGTGCCACCAGCATACTCCCGGCAGGCGAGCAGTACTTC
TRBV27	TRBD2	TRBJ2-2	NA	CASSLRRPAGGTGELFF	TGTGCCAGCAGTTTAAGACGACCAGCGGGAGGCACCGGGGAGCTGTTTTTT
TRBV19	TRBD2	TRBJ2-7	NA	CASSMVVAGPYEQYF	TGTGCCAGTAGTATGGTAGTAGCGGGGCCCTACGAGCAGTACTTC
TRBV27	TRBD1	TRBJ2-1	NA	CASSLPPTGGEQFF	TGTGCCAGCAGCCTACCTCCGACAGGGGGTGAGCAGTTCTTC
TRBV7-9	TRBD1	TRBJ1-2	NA	CASSSTGTGGAYGYTF	TGTGCCAGCAGCTCAACCGGGACAGGGGGCGCCTATGGCTACACCTTC
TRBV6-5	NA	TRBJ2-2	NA	CASSRRHTGELFF	TGTGCCAGCAGCCGACGTCACACCGGGGAGCTGTTTTTT